Shown below are 10 T cell receptor beta chains from a single sample sequenced in a study of monozygotic twins with inflammatory bowel disease. TCRdb re-called the 5' RACE reads; one entry per CDR3 protein, DNA not given. This sample carries approximately 400,000 distinct CDR3 sequences, with 2% to 3% going to the ten biggest clones. The sequenced material came from blood. These TCRs come from a human donor with ulcerative colitis or Crohn's disease, or a healthy co-twin of an affected twin (not recorded which).

V and J are TRBV6-5 and TRBJ2-2. The germline gives CDR1 MNHEY, CDR2 SVGAGI. The length of the CDR3 is 12 residues. Here the CDR3 reads CASASQTGELFF.

V gene TRBV7-9 combines with J gene TRBJ2-3; TCRdb names TRBD1, which stays unverified in the absence of DNA. The CDR3 sequence is 15 residues long. Germline assignment: CDR1 SEHNR and CDR2 FQNEAQ (reference sequence). CDR3 loop: CASSPKGGPTDTQYF.

The chain is built from TRBV7-2 and TRBJ2-1. This CDR3 comprises 15 residues. Germline V gives CDR1 SGHTA, CDR2 FQGNSA. CDR3 residues: CASSYDRGSYNEQFF.

V and J are TRBV28 and TRBJ2-4. The V gene's germline CDR1 is MDHEN and CDR2 SYDVKM. This CDR3 is built from 13 residues. CDR3 sequence: CASSTGTKNIQYF. The full variable domain, its missing parts supplied by reference TRBV28 and TRBJ2-4, is DVKVTQSSRYLVKRTGEKVFLECVQDMDHENMFWYRQDPGLGLRLIYFSYDVKMKEKGDIPEGYSVSREKKERFSLILESASTNQTSMYLCASSTGTKNIQYFGAGTRLSVL.

The genes are TRBV3-1 and TRBJ1-1. CDR1 LGHDT and CDR2 YNNKEL come from the germline V gene (reference sequence). The CDR3 covers 13 residues. The CDR3: CASRKSRSTEAFF.

J is TRBJ2-1 and V is TRBV7-2; checking the TCRdb D call of TRBD1 is not possible without DNA. This CDR3 region has 15 residues. Per the germline V gene, CDR1 is SGHTA and CDR2 is FQGNSA. The CDR3 protein is CASSLETGVYNEQFF.

This chain links TRBV10-3 with TRBJ2-7; there is no DNA to check the TCRdb D call of TRBD1. Germline CDR1 ENHRY, CDR2 SYGVKD. This CDR3 has 12 residues. The CDR3: CAISRGTYEQYF.

V is TRBV29-1 and J is TRBJ2-5; the D call of TRBD1 rests on TCRdb alone, since no DNA is present to check it. Germline CDR1 SQVTM, CDR2 ANQGSEA. The CDR3 is 14 residues long. The CDR3 loop reads CSVPGAGGQETQYF.

The chain couples TRBV7-9 to TRBJ1-3; TCRdb reports TRBD1, a call that lacks DNA to check it against. The CDR3 consists of 17 residues. The germline V gene encodes CDR1 SEHNR and CDR2 FQNEAQ (reference sequence). This chain's CDR3 is CASSLGGTGLSGNTIYF.

This chain joins TRBV28 and TRBJ2-2; absent DNA, TCRdb's TRBD1 call cannot be checked. The germline V gene has CDR1 MDHEN and CDR2 SYDVKM. The CDR3 runs to 19 residues. The chain's CDR3 is CASSLWPLGTNANTGELFF. The full variable domain, rest sourced from reference TRBV28 and TRBJ2-2, is DVKVTQSSRYLVKRTGEKVFLECVQDMDHENMFWYRQDPGLGLRLIYFSYDVKMKEKGDIPEGYSVSREKKERFSLILESASTNQTSMYLCASSLWPLGTNANTGELFFGEGSRLTVL.